These 27 T cell receptor beta chains were sequenced from one sample in a study of blood T cell repertoires in COVID-19. Assay: immunoSEQ multiplex PCR; the TCRdb copy retains only in-frame clones and omits some. The sample lists some 250,000 clones; more than 85% were seen once. Input material: peripheral blood. All receptors come from a woman aged 55-69 years with COVID-19, enrolled during active disease.

This clone was recorded once. The V call is TRBV18, the J call TRBJ1-1; perhaps TRBD1 as D (5 bases). Trimming left V 3 bases short and J 1 base short, with 12 bases between. The CDR3 runs to 15 residues. Germline CDR1 reads KGHSH; CDR2 reads LQKENI. The chain's CDR3 is CASSPDSPPNTEAFF. The CDR3 DNA follows: TGTGCCAGCTCACCCGACAGCCCCCCGAACACTGAAGCTTTCTTT.

CDR3 sequence: CASNRGVSEQYF. In DNA form, the CDR3 reads TGTGCCTCTAACAGGGGGGTATCCGAGCAGTACTTC. The rearrangement joins TRBV3-1 (or the pseudogene TRBV3-2) to TRBJ2-7, with 8 bases matching TRBD1. This CDR3 is built from 12 residues. CDR1 and CDR2 (germline): LGHDT, YNNKEL (reference sequence). Trimming took 11 bases from V and 6 from J; bases not matched to a gene: 9.

This chain uses TRBV27 with TRBJ2-2; 11 nucleotides match TRBD1. The germline gives CDR1 MNHEY, CDR2 SMNVEV (reference sequence). The CDR3 spans 18 residues. Losses at the gene ends were 3 bases for V and 4 bases for J; bases not matched to a gene: 10. Here the CDR3 reads CASSFRAGQGAITGELFF. In DNA form, the CDR3 reads TGTGCCAGCAGTTTTAGGGCCGGACAGGGGGCGATCACCGGGGAGCTGTTTTTT.

This clone was counted once. The J gene is TRBJ1-1, the V gene TRBV5-4; D might be TRBD1 (6 bases). The CDR3 covers 15 residues. Germline values: CDR1 SGHNT, CDR2 YYREEE (reference sequence). Trimming took 2 bases from V and 1 from J, leaving 12 bases between them. The CDR3 loop is CASSLPQGQNTEAFF. In DNA, the CDR3 is TGTGCCAGCAGCTTACCCCAGGGACAGAACACTGAAGCTTTCTTT.

This clone has only one observation. The V and J genes are TRBV7-9 and TRBJ1-6; 8 bases match TRBD1. The CDR3 has 12 residues. The germline V gene has CDR1 SEHNR and CDR2 FQNEAQ (reference sequence). Losses at the gene ends were 3 bases for V and 14 bases for J; bases not matched to a gene: 3. The CDR3 reads CASSLRTGSLHF. The CDR3, as DNA: TGTGCCAGCAGCTTGCGGACAGGGTCCCTCCACTTT.

The chain links TRBV5-1 to TRBJ2-7; D is possibly TRBD1 (8 bases). Looked up from germline, CDR1 is SGHRS and CDR2 is YFSETQ. The germline V and J ends were trimmed by 0 bases and 7 bases, with 17 bases remaining between them. The CDR3 is made up of 15 amino acids. The CDR3 nucleotides read TGCGCCAGCAGCTTGGACACAGGGGGGGCGGGAGAGCAGTACTTC. Protein: CASSLDTGGAGEQYF. The complete variable domain, with remaining parts taken from reference TRBV5-1 and TRBJ2-7, reads KAGVTQTPRYLIKTRGQQVTLSCSPISGHRSVSWYQQTPGQGLQFLFEYFSETQRNKGNFPGRFSGRQFSNSRSEMNVSTLELGDSALYLCASSLDTGGAGEQYFGPGTRLTVT.

As DNA, the CDR3 is TGCACCAGCAGACGGGACAGGGGGCAGGGCACTGAAGCTTTCTTT. Its translation is CTSRRDRGQGTEAFF. The chain uses TRBV1 and TRBJ1-1; TRBD1 is the table's D call, not checked against the DNA. TRBV1 is flagged as a pseudogene. This CDR3 is built from 15 residues.

The rearrangement joins TRBV11-2 to TRBJ2-5; maybe TRBD1 (6 bases). Trimming pared 5 bases from V and 4 bases from J, leaving 26 bases between. CDR3 length: 18 residues. The germline gives CDR1 SGHAT, CDR2 FQNNGV. CDR3 region: CASSPRLPGTPGAETQYF. The CDR3 region has the DNA TGTGCCAGCAGCCCAAGGCTACCTGGGACCCCAGGGGCAGAGACCCAGTACTTC.

The gene calls are TRBV7-3 and TRBJ2-2; perhaps TRBD1 as D (6 bases). Germline V gives CDR1 SGHTA, CDR2 FQGTGA. CDR3 length: 15 residues. Deletions cut 2 bases from V and 6 bases from J, with 13 bases between. This chain's CDR3 is CASSLLSGTSGELFF. The DNA of the CDR3 is TGTGCCAGCAGCTTACTTTCCGGGACATCCGGGGAGCTGTTTTTT.

The rearrangement links TRBV10-3 to TRBJ1-2, with unresolved D. This CDR3 has 12 residues. The germline gives CDR1 ENHRY, CDR2 SYGVKD. The germline V and J ends were trimmed by 4 bases and 8 bases, with 11 bases remaining between them. In DNA form, the CDR3 reads TGTGCCATCAGTGGAGACGGAGTAGGCTACACCTTC. Its protein is CAISGDGVGYTF.

The genes are TRBV7-2 and TRBJ2-5; the D gene is possibly TRBD1 (6 bases). Trimming removed 2 bases at V and 5 bases at J, with 21 bases between. The CDR3 is 17 amino acids. Germline values: CDR1 SGHTA, CDR2 FQGNSA. CDR3 protein: CASSLPANRALEETQYF. The CDR3 DNA is TGTGCCAGCAGCTTACCAGCAAACAGGGCGCTAGAGGAGACCCAGTACTTC.

A single count supports this clone. The J gene is TRBJ2-3, the V gene TRBV5-1, with D tentatively TRBD1 (5 bases). Trimming removed 5 bases at V and 0 bases at J, with 19 bases between. The length of the CDR3 is 17 residues. CDR1 and CDR2 (germline): SGHRS, YFSETQ. CDR3 DNA sequence: TGCGCCAGCAGTTCGATGGACACCTCCTATAGCACAGATACGCAGTATTTT. Translating it yields CASSSMDTSYSTDTQYF.

This clone was picked up a small number of times. The chain combines TRBV19 with TRBJ1-3; possibly TRBD1 for D (6 bases). V was clipped by 7 bases and J by 1 base, with 11 bases between them. CDR1 and CDR2 (germline): LNHDA, SQIVND (reference sequence). CDR3 length equals 14 residues. The CDR3 nucleotides read TGTGCCAGTACATCGACAGGATCTGGAAACACCATATATTTT. It specifies CASTSTGSGNTIYF. The variable domain in full, completed from reference TRBV19 and TRBJ1-3, reads DGGITQSPKYLFRKEGQNVTLSCEQNLNHDAMYWYRQDPGQGLRLIYYSQIVNDFQKGDIAEGYSVSREKKESFPLTVTSAQKNPTAFYLCASTSTGSGNTIYFGEGSWLTVV.

The V gene is TRBV5-1, the J gene TRBJ1-5; 8 bases agree with TRBD1. V was clipped by 0 bases and J by 5 bases; unmatched bases: 1. The V gene's germline CDR1 is SGHRS and CDR2 YFSETQ. CDR3 length: 14 residues. This chain's CDR3 is CASSLAGGDQPQHF. The CDR3 DNA follows: TGCGCCAGCAGCTTGGCAGGGGGCGATCAGCCCCAGCATTTT.

This clone showed up just a few times. V and J are TRBV28 and TRBJ2-7, with 10 bases fitting TRBD1. Trimming took 5 bases from V and 12 from J; bases not matched to a gene: 10. Germline V CDR1 and CDR2: MDHEN, SYDVKM. The CDR3 is 13 amino acids. The CDR3 protein is CASSTRDRGAMYF. CDR3 nucleotide sequence: TGTGCCAGCAGTACCCGGGACAGGGGAGCTATGTACTTC.

The genes are TRBV27 and TRBJ2-1, with TRBD2 matching over 10 bases. Germline trimming cut 0 bases from V and 9 bases from J; bases unmatched to any gene: 8. This CDR3 is built from 16 residues. Germline lookup yields CDR1 MNHEY and CDR2 SMNVEV (reference sequence). The CDR3 sequence is CASSLSASGRTGEQFF. The CDR3 region has the DNA TGTGCCAGCAGTTTATCAGCTAGCGGGAGAACGGGTGAGCAGTTCTTC.

This sequence joins TRBV3-1 (or the pseudogene TRBV3-2) and TRBJ2-7; perhaps TRBD2 as D (6 bases). There are 15 residues in the CDR3. Trimming removed 4 bases from V and 1 base from J, with 14 bases in between. The germline V gene has CDR1 LGHDT and CDR2 YNNKEL (reference sequence). This CDR3 is CASSPGVAGSYEQYF. The CDR3 DNA follows: TGTGCCAGCAGCCCGGGGGTGGCGGGGTCCTACGAGCAGTACTTC.

The genes are TRBV7-2 and TRBJ2-1; 10 nucleotides align to TRBD2. This CDR3 spans 17 amino acids. CDR1 and CDR2 (germline): SGHTA, FQGNSA. The junction had 12 bases not matched to a gene; V was cut back by 7 bases and J by 3 bases. CDR3 sequence (DNA): TGTGCCAGCAACCCCCTCGGCGGACTAGCGGTCTACAATGAGCAGTTCTTC. Translating it yields CASNPLGGLAVYNEQFF.

This chain uses TRBV9 with TRBJ2-3; a possible D gene is TRBD2 (5 bases). Trimming stripped 6 bases from V and 2 bases from J, with 16 bases between. Germline V gene lookup returns CDR1 SGDLS and CDR2 YYNGEE. The CDR3 length is 15 residues. CDR3 nucleotides: TGTGCCAGCACTAGCCCGGCGGACCCCACAGATACGCAGTATTTT. The encoded protein is CASTSPADPTDTQYF.

The chain uses TRBV6-2 or TRBV6-3 and TRBJ2-5; 8 bases match TRBD2. This CDR3 spans 12 amino acids. Germline values: CDR1 MNHEY, CDR2 SVGEGT. The junction had 0 bases not matched to a gene; V was cut back by 2 bases and J by 7 bases. The CDR3 loop is CASSYAGGTQYF. The CDR3 coding sequence is TGTGCCAGCAGTTACGCGGGGGGGACCCAGTACTTC.

The chain carries TRBV9 and TRBJ2-1; 7 nucleotides align to TRBD2. The trim removed 0 bases at V and 3 bases at J, leaving 9 bases unmatched. This CDR3 has 17 residues. Germline CDR1 SGDLS, CDR2 YYNGEE. The DNA of the CDR3 is TGTGCCAGCAGCGTAGCTCCCGCTAGCGGAAACTACAATGAGCAGTTCTTC. Translated: CASSVAPASGNYNEQFF.

The chain is built from TRBV20-1 and TRBJ1-2; D is unresolved. Germline V gene sequence: CDR1 DFQATT, CDR2 SNEGSKA (reference sequence). This CDR3 has 15 residues. Trimming cost V 3 bases and J 3 bases, with 17 bases left between them. The CDR3 DNA reads TGCAGTGCTAGTCCCAGTGGCCCTCGGGACTATGGCTACACCTTC. This encodes CSASPSGPRDYGYTF.

V gene TRBV20-1 combines with J gene TRBJ1-5, with 8 bases identical to TRBD1. Trimming cost V 3 bases and J 2 bases; bases outside gene matches: 12. CDR1 and CDR2 from the germline V gene are DFQATT and SNEGSKA (reference sequence). The CDR3 spans 17 residues. The CDR3 region has the DNA TGCAGTGCTAGTCTGGCAGGGGGCGGGTGGGGCAATCAGCCCCAGCATTTT. Protein: CSASLAGGGWGNQPQHF.

The chain couples TRBV27 to TRBJ1-5, with D possibly matching TRBD1 (5 bases). V lost 4 bases, J lost 15 bases, and 13 bases lay in between. Per the germline V gene, CDR1 is MNHEY and CDR2 is SMNVEV (reference sequence). The CDR3 contains 11 residues. The CDR3: CASSSQVSWHF. The CDR3, as DNA: TGTGCCAGCAGTTCACAGGTGTCCTGGCATTTT.

The chain employs TRBV13 and TRBJ1-1, with D uncertain. CDR3 size: 14 residues. Germline CDR1 and CDR2: PRHDT and FYEKMQ (reference sequence). V dropped 1 base and J dropped 1 base, with 7 bases sitting between them. The CDR3 loop is CASSLAPGNTEAFF. As DNA, the CDR3 is TGTGCCAGCAGCTTAGCCCCGGGGAACACTGAAGCTTTCTTT.

The sample holds a few counts of this clone. The chain recombines TRBV28 with TRBJ2-6; TRBD1 matches at 8 bases. Per the germline V gene, CDR1 is MDHEN and CDR2 is SYDVKM. Trimming cost V 0 bases and J 0 bases; bases outside gene matches: 7. This CDR3 contains 19 residues. The CDR3 loop reads CASSLWPDRGASGANVLTF. Here the CDR3 DNA reads TGTGCCAGCAGTTTATGGCCCGACAGGGGAGCCTCTGGGGCCAACGTCCTGACTTTC.

The chain has TRBV7-9 and TRBJ2-1, with 7 bases that match TRBD2. There are 16 residues in the CDR3. Germline V gene lookup returns CDR1 SEHNR and CDR2 FQNEAQ (reference sequence). Losses at the gene ends were 7 bases for V and 5 bases for J; bases not matched to a gene: 14. This CDR3 is CASTLGLAGVDNEQFF. CDR3 in DNA: TGTGCCAGCACCTTGGGCCTCGCGGGAGTAGACAATGAGCAGTTCTTC.